A single sample is the source of the 23 T cell receptor beta chains below, sequenced in a study of blood T cell repertoires in COVID-19 (dated by TCRdb to between 2020 and 2021). Receptors were amplified or captured by the immunoSEQ multiplex PCR assay. The immuneACCESS repertoire file appears here via TCRdb, limited to in-frame rearrangements. These files lack a portion of the clones; in checked studies, under half of the deficit traces to unresolved V genes, and the cause of the others is not known. This sample gives roughly 440,000 clones in total; about 91% of them show up just once. Over 9.5% of the sample is held by the ten biggest clonotypes. Sequenced: peripheral blood. Receptors were obtained from a woman aged 45-65 years with COVID-19, enrolled during active disease.

The gene calls are TRBV29-1 and TRBJ1-2, with D possibly being TRBD1 (5 bases). The CDR3 runs 18 residues. V was shortened by 2 bases and J by 6 bases, with 28 bases between the two germline ends. Per the germline V gene, CDR1 is SQVTM and CDR2 is ANQGSEA. CDR3 bases: TGCAGCGTTGAAAGAGAGGGCAGCGGAGGGGAGTGGGGTGATGGCTACACCTTC. It codes for CSVEREGSGGEWGDGYTF.

In its sample, this clone was seen once. The rearrangement joins TRBV5-8 to TRBJ1-1, with 9 bases lining up with TRBD1. From germline, CDR1 is SGHTS and CDR2 YDEGEE. With V trimmed by 4 bases and J by 7 bases, 2 bases remained unmatched. The CDR3 consists of 12 residues. The chain's CDR3 is CASSGTGREAFF. The CDR3 region has the DNA TGTGCCAGCAGCGGGACAGGGCGTGAAGCTTTCTTT.

The chain combines TRBV12-3 or TRBV12-4 with TRBJ1-2; D gene unclear. Trimming took 3 bases from V and 6 from J, leaving 11 bases between them. This CDR3 spans 13 amino acids. DNA of the CDR3: TGTGCCAGCAGTTTTTCCCCCGGGGATGGCTACACCTTC. Its protein is CASSFSPGDGYTF.

V usage is TRBV9 and J usage is TRBJ2-2; 11 bases match TRBD2. Trimming at V came to 3 bases and at J to 3 bases, leaving 1 base not matched to a gene. CDR3 length: 15 amino acids. Germline V gene data show CDR1 as SGDLS and CDR2 as YYNGEE. CDR3 region: CASSASGGYTGELFF. CDR3 sequence (DNA): TGTGCCAGCAGCGCTAGCGGGGGGTACACCGGGGAGCTGTTTTTT. The whole variable domain, remainder taken from reference TRBV9 and TRBJ2-2, is DSGVTQTPKHLITATGQRVTLRCSPRSGDLSVYWYQQSLDQGLQFLIQYYNGEERAKGNILERFSAQQFPDLHSELNLSSLELGDSALYFCASSASGGYTGELFFGEGSRLTVL.

This sequence joins TRBV7-6 and TRBJ2-1, with D possibly being TRBD2 (6 bases). The length of the CDR3 is 16 residues. The V end lost 1 base, the J end lost 1 base, and 11 bases lay between the germline ends. In germline, CDR1 is SGHVS, CDR2 FNYEAQ. CDR3 loop: CASSLGAGLSYNEQFF. The CDR3 DNA sequence: TGTGCCAGCAGCTTAGGGGCGGGGTTATCCTACAATGAGCAGTTCTTC.

This chain links TRBV5-1 with TRBJ2-1; perhaps TRBD2 as D (6 bases). Germline loops: CDR1 SGHRS, CDR2 YFSETQ. Trimming removed 5 bases at V and 5 bases at J, with 14 bases between. There are 14 residues in the CDR3. CDR3 nucleotide sequence: TGCGCCAGCAGGGCGGGGACTTCGAACAATGAGCAGTTCTTC. Amino acids: CASRAGTSNNEQFF. Full variable domain (remainder filled in from reference TRBV5-1 and TRBJ2-1): KAGVTQTPRYLIKTRGQQVTLSCSPISGHRSVSWYQQTPGQGLQFLFEYFSETQRNKGNFPGRFSGRQFSNSRSEMNVSTLELGDSALYLCASRAGTSNNEQFFGPGTRLTVL.

V is TRBV6-1 and J is TRBJ1-3; 7 nucleotides line up with TRBD1. The CDR3 runs to 15 residues. V lost 6 bases and J lost 1; bases outside the gene matches: 6. Per the germline V gene, CDR1 is MNHNS and CDR2 is SASEGT. CDR3 DNA sequence: TGTGCCAGCAGCTTGGACAGGAGGTCTGGAAACACCATATATTTT. It translates to CASSLDRRSGNTIYF.

This clone was counted a single time. J is TRBJ2-7 and V is TRBV6-5; maybe TRBD2 (6 bases). Per germline, CDR1 MNHEY and CDR2 SVGAGI. Trimming took off 2 bases at V and 5 bases at J, with 19 bases between the two ends. The CDR3 loop spans 16 amino acids. CDR3: CASSYPGVAGRNEQYF. The CDR3 nucleotides read TGTGCCAGCAGTTACCCGGGGGTGGCGGGGCGAAACGAGCAGTACTTC.

The rearrangement uses TRBV18 and TRBJ1-1; unclear D gene. Trimming cost V 3 bases and J 6 bases, with 11 bases left between them. There are 13 residues in the CDR3. Germline values: CDR1 KGHSH, CDR2 LQKENI. DNA of the CDR3: TGTGCCAGCTCACCTCATGCCGAGGCTGAAGCTTTCTTT. Amino acids: CASSPHAEAEAFF.

This chain uses TRBV2 with TRBJ1-2; 8 positions agree with TRBD1. This CDR3 region has 14 residues. The germline V gene encodes CDR1 SNHLY and CDR2 FYNNEI. The ends lost 6 bases at V and 4 bases at J; junction bases unmatched: 7. The CDR3 region has the DNA TGTGCCAGCAGCGGCGACAGGGGAGGCTATGGCTACACCTTC. It translates to CASSGDRGGYGYTF.

As to this clone: Other DNA sequences from this sample encode an identical CDR3 as well. This sequence joins TRBV6-5 and TRBJ2-1; possible D gene TRBD2, 7 bases. Per germline, CDR1 MNHEY and CDR2 SVGAGI. CDR3 length: 14 amino acids. V was clipped by 6 bases and J by 2 bases, with 11 bases between them. This CDR3 reads CASRGRGPYNEQFF. The CDR3 DNA is TGTGCCAGCAGAGGGCGGGGGCCCTACAATGAGCAGTTCTTC.

The chain recombines TRBV9 with TRBJ1-2; weak D call: TRBD1 (5 bases). The CDR3 has 14 residues. Germline CDR1 SGDLS, CDR2 YYNGEE. With 4 bases removed from V and 8 bases from J, the gap between germline ends came to 18 bases. The DNA for the CDR3 is TGTGCCAGCAGCCACTCCCAAGGGGCGAGCGGCTACACCTTC. Encoded protein: CASSHSQGASGYTF.

The chain couples TRBV9 to TRBJ2-5, with a possible D match to TRBD1 (6 bases). V shed 0 bases and J shed 4 bases, with 13 bases lying between them. CDR1 SGDLS and CDR2 YYNGEE come from the germline V gene. This CDR3 is built from 15 residues. As DNA, the CDR3 is TGTGCCAGCAGCGTAGGGACAGTTCGGCCAGAGACCCAGTACTTC. Translation: CASSVGTVRPETQYF.

The chain couples TRBV14 to TRBJ1-1, with D perhaps matching TRBD1 (6 bases). The V gene's germline CDR1 is SGHDN and CDR2 FVKESK. V gave up 4 bases and J gave up 8 bases, with 14 bases separating them. The CDR3 runs 13 residues. CDR3 nucleotide sequence: TGTGCCAGCAGCCTTACAGGGCTAACAGAAGCTTTCTTT. It encodes CASSLTGLTEAFF.

V is TRBV19 and J is TRBJ1-3, with 7 bases that match TRBD1. Germline CDR1 LNHDA, CDR2 SQIVND (reference sequence). This CDR3 region has 15 residues. After removal of 9 bases from V and 0 bases from J, the junction contained 8 bases not matched to a gene. The CDR3 bases are TGTGCCAGCTCGGGACAGCGTGACTCTGGAAACACCATATATTTT. This codes for CASSGQRDSGNTIYF.

The V gene is TRBV7-8, the J gene TRBJ1-2; tentative D call: TRBD1 (5 bases). The germline V gene has CDR1 SGHVS and CDR2 FQNEAQ. There are 15 residues in the CDR3. V was shortened by 3 bases and J by 4 bases, with 15 bases between the two germline ends. The CDR3 sequence: CASSLGPGGGYGYTF. The CDR3 nucleotides are TGTGCCAGCAGCTTGGGCCCCGGGGGGGGCTATGGCTACACCTTC.

In its sample, this clone was seen once. The chain joins TRBV7-3 to TRBJ1-2; 9 positions match TRBD1. This CDR3 has 15 amino acids. The junction had 12 bases not matched to a gene; V was cut back by 5 bases and J by 8 bases. Germline CDR1 is SGHTA and CDR2 is FQGTGA. The CDR3 nucleotides read TGTGCCAGCAGCACCCGGGGACAGGGCATTGGGGGCTACACCTTC. Translating it yields CASSTRGQGIGGYTF.

This chain connects TRBV7-8 to TRBJ2-2; D is unresolved. V was pared by 1 base and J by 3 bases, with 6 bases between. CDR1 and CDR2 (germline): SGHVS, FQNEAQ. The CDR3 consists of 14 residues. CDR3 residues: CASSLVTDTGELFF. DNA of the CDR3: TGTGCCAGCAGCTTAGTAACAGACACCGGGGAGCTGTTTTTT.

The chain links TRBV11-1 to TRBJ2-7; TRBD2 agrees at 12 bases. This CDR3 is built from 16 residues. Germline CDR1 SGHAT, CDR2 FQDESV (reference sequence). The J segment lost 3 bases and the V segment lost 2 bases, leaving 5 bases of the junction unmatched. The CDR3 here is CASSLRLAGDHYEQYF. The CDR3 DNA follows: TGTGCCAGCAGCTTAAGACTAGCGGGGGACCACTACGAGCAGTACTTC.

The chain carries TRBV2 and TRBJ2-7; 7 nucleotides line up with TRBD1. The CDR3 extends over 13 amino acids. Germline loops: CDR1 SNHLY, CDR2 FYNNEI. Losses at the gene ends were 3 bases for V and 5 bases for J; bases not matched to a gene: 4. The CDR3 coding sequence is TGTGCCAGCAGTGATAACAGGGGTAACGAGCAGTACTTC. This translates into CASSDNRGNEQYF.

The chain uses TRBV28 and TRBJ2-2, with D perhaps matching TRBD1 (5 bases). CDR1 MDHEN and CDR2 SYDVKM come from the germline V gene. This CDR3 region has 14 residues. V lost 6 bases and J lost 5, with 13 bases in between. The DNA of the CDR3 is TGTGCCAGCAGCCACCCGCAGGGAACCGGGGAGCTGTTTTTT. Its protein is CASSHPQGTGELFF.

This clone was seen more than once but under ten times. V gene TRBV28 combines with J gene TRBJ1-4, with D perhaps TRBD1 (6 bases). V was pared by 3 bases and J by 7 bases, with 12 bases between. In germline, CDR1 is MDHEN, CDR2 SYDVKM. This CDR3 comprises 14 residues. For the CDR3, the DNA is TGTGCCAGCAGTTTTAGGGGGGGGGTTGAAAAACTGTTTTTT. Protein: CASSFRGGVEKLFF.

Here the CDR3 reads CASTGEWNTEAFF. DNA of the CDR3: TGTGCCAGTACGGGGGAATGGAACACTGAAGCTTTCTTT. The chain has TRBV6-5 and TRBJ1-1, with D tentatively TRBD1 (5 bases). V was trimmed by 9 bases and J by 1 base, leaving 12 bases between them. Germline CDR1 reads MNHEY; CDR2 reads SVGAGI. This CDR3 has 13 residues.